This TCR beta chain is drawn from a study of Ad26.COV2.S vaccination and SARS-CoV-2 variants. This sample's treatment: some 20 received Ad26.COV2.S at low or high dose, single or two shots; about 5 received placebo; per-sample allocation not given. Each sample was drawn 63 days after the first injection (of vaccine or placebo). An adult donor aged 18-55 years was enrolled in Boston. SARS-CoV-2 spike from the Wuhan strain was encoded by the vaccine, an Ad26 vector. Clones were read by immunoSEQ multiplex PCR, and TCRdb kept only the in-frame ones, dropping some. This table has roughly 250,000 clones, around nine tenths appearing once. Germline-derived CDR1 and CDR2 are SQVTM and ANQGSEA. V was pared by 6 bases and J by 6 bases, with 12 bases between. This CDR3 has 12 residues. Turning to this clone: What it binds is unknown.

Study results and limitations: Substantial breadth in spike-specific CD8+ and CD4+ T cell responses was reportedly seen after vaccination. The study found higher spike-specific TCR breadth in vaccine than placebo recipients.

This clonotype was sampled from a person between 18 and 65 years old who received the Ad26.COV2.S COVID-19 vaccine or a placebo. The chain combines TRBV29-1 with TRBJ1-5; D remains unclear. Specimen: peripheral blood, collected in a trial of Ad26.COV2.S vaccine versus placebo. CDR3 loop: CSVGMAGQPQHF. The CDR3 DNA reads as TGCAGCGTCGGTATGGCGGGTCAGCCCCAGCATTTT.